This T cell receptor (beta chain) was obtained from a study of T-cell reconstitution after alpha-beta-depleted transplantation in children. This clonotype came up a few times. Its antigen is currently unknown. The CDR3 extends over 16 amino acids. Germline trimming cut 5 bases from V and 4 bases from J; bases unmatched to any gene: 10. The germline V gene encodes CDR1 DFQATT and CDR2 SNEGSKA (reference sequence). Unique molecular identifiers were incorporated during preparation of the TCRbeta library. MiXCR, applied by TCRdb to the PCR reads, yields one record per CDR3 protein. This table has fewer than 700,000 distinct CDR3 sequences, approximately 12% appearing once. General study points: Fresh T-cell production supplied most of the T-cell counts and diversity seen one year after transplant.

The TCR comes from a male patient younger than 18 who had a stem cell transplant for acute myeloid leukemia, so the T cells may come from the graft donor. Material: PBMCs, mostly from graft donor cells, obtained 360 days after TCRalphabeta/CD19-depleted stem cell transplant. The chain has TRBV20-1 and TRBJ2-1; TRBD2 matches at 11 bases. CDR3 nucleotide sequence: TGCAGTGCTCCGGCGGGGACTAGCGGCGTTTACAATGAGCAGTTCTTC. This sequence encodes CSAPAGTSGVYNEQFF.